This entry describes one TCR beta chain. In the original workflow: Estimated nucleated cell counts came from reference gene primer amplification. Sequenced by immunoSEQ multiplex PCR; TCRdb stores in-frame clones only, minus some. That table is the source of V, J and clone size, and D and trimming were worked out from the DNA. The profile shows 250,000 or so clones, 84% of them singletons. The sample is drawn from a study of blood T cell repertoires in COVID-19. Overall study: Samples representing acute and convalescent COVID-19 were sourced from the United States, Italy and Spain.

The CDR3 is 16 residues long. In germline, CDR1 is MNHEY, CDR2 SVGAGI. J was trimmed by 3 bases and V by 4 bases; bases with no gene match: 8. The source is a man aged 40-55 years who had recovered from COVID-19. Source material: peripheral blood. The V call is TRBV6-5, the J call TRBJ2-7; 11 bases fit TRBD2. The CDR3 nucleotides read TGTGCCAGCAGTTTATCTAGCGGGGGGCTCAGCTACGAGCAGTACTTC. Protein sequence: CASSLSSGGLSYEQYF.